Listed below are T cell receptor beta chains from one sample, sequenced in a study of T cells expressing NK-cell markers. TCRdb reprocessed the 5' RACE reads and keeps a single row for each CDR3 protein, giving no DNA. The sample's table shows around 280,000 distinct CDR3 sequences. Sample: blood T cells: a sorted CD56 or NKG2C T cell subset, CD4+ or CD8+ T cells, or bulk PBMC T cells (not recorded which). Every receptor here comes from a man between 18 and 29 years old in good health. CDR3s include the opening cysteine and the closing phenylalanine or tryptophan. Fields, in order: V gene, J gene, CDR3 protein.

V: TRBV29-1
J: TRBJ2-2
CDR3: CSVGDPWGANTGELFF

V: TRBV5-1
J: TRBJ2-2
CDR3: CASSYYRADNTGELFF

V: TRBV20-1
J: TRBJ2-5
CDR3: CSARKGVYGEETQYF

V: TRBV7-2
J: TRBJ2-3
CDR3: CASSSGLAGATDTQYF

V: TRBV9
J: TRBJ1-5
CDR3: CASSVKGAQPQHF

V: TRBV4-2
J: TRBJ2-1
CDR3: CASSHGPQGLNEQFF

V: TRBV6-5
J: TRBJ2-7
CDR3: CASSYRSGRYEQYF

V: TRBV20-1
J: TRBJ2-7
CDR3: CSARVSGYYEQYF

V: TRBV6-2/TRBV6-3
J: TRBJ2-7
CDR3: CASSYGRKQYF

V: TRBV7-8
J: TRBJ2-3
CDR3: CASSSTGRTDTQYF

V: TRBV20-1
J: TRBJ1-3
CDR3: CSARVGRGSTIYF

V: TRBV6-1
J: TRBJ1-2
CDR3: CASSSGTFSKAGYTF

V: TRBV9
J: TRBJ2-1
CDR3: CASSPSGGSSYNEQFF

V: TRBV7-9
J: TRBJ1-1
CDR3: CASSWGQGAFLNTEAFF

V: TRBV12-5
J: TRBJ1-5
CDR3: CASGLTAWGNQPQHF

V: TRBV7-2
J: TRBJ2-7
CDR3: CASQRMSPWDEQYF

V: TRBV4-1
J: TRBJ2-1
CDR3: CASSQSAGGPYNEQFF

V: TRBV20-1
J: TRBJ2-3
CDR3: CSASRRDRSTDTQYF

V: TRBV5-1
J: TRBJ2-3
CDR3: CASTPTSGRTDTQYF

V: TRBV6-1
J: TRBJ2-1
CDR3: CASRTPSGRVGEQFF